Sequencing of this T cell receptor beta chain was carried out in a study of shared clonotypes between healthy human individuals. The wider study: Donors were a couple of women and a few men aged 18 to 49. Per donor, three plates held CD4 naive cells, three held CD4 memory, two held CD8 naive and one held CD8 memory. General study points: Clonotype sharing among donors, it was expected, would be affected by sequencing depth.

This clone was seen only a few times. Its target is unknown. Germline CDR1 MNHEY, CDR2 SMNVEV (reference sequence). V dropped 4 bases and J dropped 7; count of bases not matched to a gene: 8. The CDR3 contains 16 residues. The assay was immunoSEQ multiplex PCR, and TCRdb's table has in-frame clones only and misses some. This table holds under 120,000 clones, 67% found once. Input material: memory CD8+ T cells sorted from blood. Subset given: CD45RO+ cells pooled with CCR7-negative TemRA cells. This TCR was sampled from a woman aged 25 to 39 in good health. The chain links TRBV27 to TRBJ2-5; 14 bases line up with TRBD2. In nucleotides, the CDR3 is TGTGCCAGCAGTTCACTGGGACTAGCGGGAGATGGGACCCAGTACTTC. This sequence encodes CASSSLGLAGDGTQYF.